What follows is one TCR beta chain and its context. Its antigen is not identified. The data stem from a study of shared clonotypes between healthy human individuals. Study summary: Each donor's CD4 naive and CD4 memory cells filled three plates apiece, CD8 naive two, and CD8 memory one.

Per the study methods: Filtering was not the same, since immunoSEQ gave junction-only sequences without quality scores. Sequencing was performed with immunoSEQ multiplex PCR; in TCRdb, only in-frame clones are kept and a portion is missing. V and J calls and clone size are as listed in that table; D and trimming were resolved from the DNA. Of roughly 2.2 million clones in the sample, 85% to 95% were seen once. Whole-study findings and limits: Blood was the only sampled material, and tissue repertoires likely differ.

The sequencing sample was made of naive CD4+ T cells from PBMCs. The subset: CD45RA+ positively selected. This sequence originates from a man aged 18-30 years in good health. Some clones in this sample may be carry-over from other donors' samples.

Written as DNA, the CDR3 is TGTGCCAGCAGCTGGACTAGCGAAAATTACAATGAGCAGTTCTTC. It specifies CASSWTSENYNEQFF. The chain has TRBV7-3 and TRBJ2-1; 9 bases align to TRBD2. V shed 4 bases and J 4 bases; nucleotides not matched to a gene: 5. The CDR3 extends over 15 amino acids. The V gene's germline CDR1 is SGHTA and CDR2 FQGTGA. The full variable domain, its missing parts supplied by reference TRBV7-3 and TRBJ2-1, is GAGVSQTPSNKVTEKGKYVELRCDPISGHTALYWYRQSLGQGPEFLIYFQGTGAADDSGLPNDRFFAVRPEGSVSTLKIQRTERGDSAVYLCASSWTSENYNEQFFGPGTRLTVL.